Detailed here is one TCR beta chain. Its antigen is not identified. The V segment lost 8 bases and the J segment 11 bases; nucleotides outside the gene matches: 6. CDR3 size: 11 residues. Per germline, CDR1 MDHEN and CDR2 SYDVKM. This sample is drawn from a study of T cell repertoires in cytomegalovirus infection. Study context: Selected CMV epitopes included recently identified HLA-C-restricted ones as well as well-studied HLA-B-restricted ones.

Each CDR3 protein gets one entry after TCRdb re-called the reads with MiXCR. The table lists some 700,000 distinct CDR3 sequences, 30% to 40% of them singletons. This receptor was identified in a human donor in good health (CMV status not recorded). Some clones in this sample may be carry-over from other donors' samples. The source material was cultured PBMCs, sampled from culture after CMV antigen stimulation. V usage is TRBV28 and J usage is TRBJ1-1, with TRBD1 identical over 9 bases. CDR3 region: CASWDRVRAFF. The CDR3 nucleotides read TGTGCCAGCTGGGACAGGGTCAGGGCTTTCTTT.